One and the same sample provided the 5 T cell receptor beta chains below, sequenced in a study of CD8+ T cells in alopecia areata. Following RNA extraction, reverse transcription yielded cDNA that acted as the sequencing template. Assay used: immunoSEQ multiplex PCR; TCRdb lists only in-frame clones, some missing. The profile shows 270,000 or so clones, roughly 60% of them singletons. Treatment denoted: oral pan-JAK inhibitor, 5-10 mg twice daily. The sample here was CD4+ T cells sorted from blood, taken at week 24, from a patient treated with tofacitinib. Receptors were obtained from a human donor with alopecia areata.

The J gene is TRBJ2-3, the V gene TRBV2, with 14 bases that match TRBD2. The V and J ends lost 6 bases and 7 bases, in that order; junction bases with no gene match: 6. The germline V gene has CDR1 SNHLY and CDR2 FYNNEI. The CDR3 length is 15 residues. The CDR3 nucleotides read TGTGCCAGCAGCGGAGGGACTAGCGGGGGATATACGCAGTATTTT. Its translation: CASSGGTSGGYTQYF.

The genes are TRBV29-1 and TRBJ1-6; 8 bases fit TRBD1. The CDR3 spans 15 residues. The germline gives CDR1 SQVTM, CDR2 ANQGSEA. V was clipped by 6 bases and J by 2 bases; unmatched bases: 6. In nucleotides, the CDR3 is TGCAGCGTCCTCGGACAGGGCACCTATAATTCACCCCTCCACTTT. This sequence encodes CSVLGQGTYNSPLHF.

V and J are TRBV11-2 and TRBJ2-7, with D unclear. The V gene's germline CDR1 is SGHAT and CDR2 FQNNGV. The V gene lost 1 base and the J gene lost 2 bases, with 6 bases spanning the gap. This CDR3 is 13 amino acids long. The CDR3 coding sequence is TGTGCCAGCAGCTTAGGATTACCCTACGAGCAGTACTTC. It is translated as CASSLGLPYEQYF.

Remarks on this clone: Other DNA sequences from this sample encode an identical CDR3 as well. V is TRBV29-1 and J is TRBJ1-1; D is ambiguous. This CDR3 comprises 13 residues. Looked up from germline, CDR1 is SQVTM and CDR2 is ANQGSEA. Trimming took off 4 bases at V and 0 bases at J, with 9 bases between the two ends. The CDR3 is CSVARRLNTEAFF. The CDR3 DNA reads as TGCAGCGTTGCTCGGCGGCTGAACACTGAAGCTTTCTTT.

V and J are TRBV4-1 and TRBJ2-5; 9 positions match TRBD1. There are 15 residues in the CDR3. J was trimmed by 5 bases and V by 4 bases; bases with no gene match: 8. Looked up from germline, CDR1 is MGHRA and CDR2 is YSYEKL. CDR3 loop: CASSLRQGGVETQYF. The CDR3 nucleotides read TGCGCCAGCAGCCTCCGACAGGGGGGAGTGGAGACCCAGTACTTC.